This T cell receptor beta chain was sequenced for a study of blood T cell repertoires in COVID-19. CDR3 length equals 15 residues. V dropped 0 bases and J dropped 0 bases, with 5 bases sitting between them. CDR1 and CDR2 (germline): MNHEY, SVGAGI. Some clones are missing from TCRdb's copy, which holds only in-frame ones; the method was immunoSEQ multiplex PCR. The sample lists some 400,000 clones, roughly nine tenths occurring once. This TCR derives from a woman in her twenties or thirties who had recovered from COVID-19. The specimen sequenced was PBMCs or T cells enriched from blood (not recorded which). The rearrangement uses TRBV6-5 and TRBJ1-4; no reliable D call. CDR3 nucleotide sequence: TGTGCCAGCAGTTACTCGGAGGCAACTAATGAAAAACTGTTTTTT. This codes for CASSYSEATNEKLFF.